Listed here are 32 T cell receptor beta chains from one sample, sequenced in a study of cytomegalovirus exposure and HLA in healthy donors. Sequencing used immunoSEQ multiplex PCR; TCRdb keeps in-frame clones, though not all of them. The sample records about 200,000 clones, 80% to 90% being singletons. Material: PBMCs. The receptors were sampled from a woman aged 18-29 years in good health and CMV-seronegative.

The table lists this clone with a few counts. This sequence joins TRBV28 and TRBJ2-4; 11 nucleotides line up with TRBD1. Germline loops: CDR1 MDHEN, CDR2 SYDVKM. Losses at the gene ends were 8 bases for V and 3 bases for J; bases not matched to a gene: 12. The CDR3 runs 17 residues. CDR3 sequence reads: CASRDRGKSASKNIQYF. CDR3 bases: TGTGCCAGCCGGGACAGGGGGAAGAGCGCCAGCAAAAACATTCAGTACTTC.

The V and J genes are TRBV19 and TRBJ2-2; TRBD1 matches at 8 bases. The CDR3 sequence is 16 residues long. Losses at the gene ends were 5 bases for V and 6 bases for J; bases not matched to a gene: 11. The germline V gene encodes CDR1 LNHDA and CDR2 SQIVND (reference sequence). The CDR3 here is CASSRWTGMTSGELFF. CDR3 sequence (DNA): TGTGCCAGTAGTCGCTGGACAGGGATGACCTCCGGGGAGCTGTTTTTT.

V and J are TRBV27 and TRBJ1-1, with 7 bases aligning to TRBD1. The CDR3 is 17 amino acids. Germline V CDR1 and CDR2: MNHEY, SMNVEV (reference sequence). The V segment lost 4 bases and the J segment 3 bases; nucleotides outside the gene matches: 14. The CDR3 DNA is TGTGCCAGCAGTTCCCTCACAGGGGTGGGTTTGGACACTGAAGCTTTCTTT. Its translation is CASSSLTGVGLDTEAFF.

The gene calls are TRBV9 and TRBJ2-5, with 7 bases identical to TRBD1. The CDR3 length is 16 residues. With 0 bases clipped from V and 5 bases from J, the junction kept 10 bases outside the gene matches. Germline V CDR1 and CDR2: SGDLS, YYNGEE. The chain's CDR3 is CASSVAGGRGGETQYF. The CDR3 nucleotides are TGTGCCAGCAGCGTAGCGGGTGGGAGAGGGGGCGAGACCCAGTACTTC.

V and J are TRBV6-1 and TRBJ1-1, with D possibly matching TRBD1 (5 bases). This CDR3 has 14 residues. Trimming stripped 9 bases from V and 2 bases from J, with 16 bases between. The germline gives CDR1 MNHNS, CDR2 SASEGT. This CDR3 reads CASQIHQGNTEAFF. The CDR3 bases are TGTGCCAGTCAAATACACCAGGGAAACACTGAAGCTTTCTTT.

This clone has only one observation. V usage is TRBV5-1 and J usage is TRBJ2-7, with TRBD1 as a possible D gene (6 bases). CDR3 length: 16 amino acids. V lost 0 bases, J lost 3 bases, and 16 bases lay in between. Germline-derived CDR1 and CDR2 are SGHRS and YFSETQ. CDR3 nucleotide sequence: TGCGCCAGCAGCTTGGGCTGGACAGAGATGATCTACGAGCAGTACTTC. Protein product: CASSLGWTEMIYEQYF.

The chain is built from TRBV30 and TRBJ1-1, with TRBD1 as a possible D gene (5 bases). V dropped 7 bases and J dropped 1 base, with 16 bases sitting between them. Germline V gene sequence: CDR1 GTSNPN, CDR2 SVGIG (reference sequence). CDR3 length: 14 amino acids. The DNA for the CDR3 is TGTGCCTTGATGACAAGTAGGGGGAACACTGAAGCTTTCTTT. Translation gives CALMTSRGNTEAFF.

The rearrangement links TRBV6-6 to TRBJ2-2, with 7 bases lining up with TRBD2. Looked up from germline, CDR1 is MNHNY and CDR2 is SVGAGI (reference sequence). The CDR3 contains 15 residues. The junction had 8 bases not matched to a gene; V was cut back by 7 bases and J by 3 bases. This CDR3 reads CASIMDLADTGELFF. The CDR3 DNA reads TGTGCCAGCATAATGGATCTAGCGGACACCGGGGAGCTGTTTTTT.

This chain's CDR3 is CASSTGQGLLETQYF. As DNA, the CDR3 is TGTGCCAGCAGCACAGGACAGGGGTTGTTGGAGACCCAGTACTTC. This chain joins TRBV5-4 and TRBJ2-5, with 9 bases fitting TRBD1. There are 15 residues in the CDR3. The ends lost 4 bases at V and 5 bases at J; junction bases unmatched: 9. The germline gives CDR1 SGHNT, CDR2 YYREEE (reference sequence). Variable domain in full (rest from reference TRBV5-4 and TRBJ2-5): ETGVTQSPTHLIKTRGQQVTLRCSSQSGHNTVSWYQQALGQGPQFIFQYYREEENGRGNFPPRFSGLQFPNYSSELNVNALELDDSALYLCASSTGQGLLETQYFGPGTRLLVL.

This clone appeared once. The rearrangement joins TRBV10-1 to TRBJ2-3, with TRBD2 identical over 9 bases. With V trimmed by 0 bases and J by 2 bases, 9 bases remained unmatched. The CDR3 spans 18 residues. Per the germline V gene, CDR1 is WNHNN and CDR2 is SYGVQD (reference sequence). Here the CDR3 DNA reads TGCGCCAGCAGTGAGTCGACTGGCCTAGCGGGGTACACAGATACGCAGTATTTT. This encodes CASSESTGLAGYTDTQYF.

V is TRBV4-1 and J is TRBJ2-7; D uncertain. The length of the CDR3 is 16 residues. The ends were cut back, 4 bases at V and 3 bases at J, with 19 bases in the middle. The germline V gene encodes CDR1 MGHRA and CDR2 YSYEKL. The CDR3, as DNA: TGCGCCAGCAGCCCAAGTGTGAGGTATCCTCTCTACGAGCAGTACTTC. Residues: CASSPSVRYPLYEQYF.

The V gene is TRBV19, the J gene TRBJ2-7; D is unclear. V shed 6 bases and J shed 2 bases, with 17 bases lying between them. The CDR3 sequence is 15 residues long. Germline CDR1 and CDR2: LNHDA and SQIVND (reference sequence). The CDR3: CASRTSGTSTYEQYF. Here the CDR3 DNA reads TGTGCCAGTAGGACTTCCGGCACCTCAACCTACGAGCAGTACTTC. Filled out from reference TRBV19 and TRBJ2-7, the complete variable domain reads DGGITQSPKYLFRKEGQNVTLSCEQNLNHDAMYWYRQDPGQGLRLIYYSQIVNDFQKGDIAEGYSVSREKKESFPLTVTSAQKNPTAFYLCASRTSGTSTYEQYFGPGTRLTVT.

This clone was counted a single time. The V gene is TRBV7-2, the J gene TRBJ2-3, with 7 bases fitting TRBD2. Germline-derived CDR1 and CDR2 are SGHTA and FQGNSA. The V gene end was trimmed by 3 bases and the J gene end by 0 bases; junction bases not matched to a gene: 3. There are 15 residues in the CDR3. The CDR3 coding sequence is TGTGCCAGCAGCTTTGAAGCGGGAAGCACAGATACGCAGTATTTT. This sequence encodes CASSFEAGSTDTQYF.

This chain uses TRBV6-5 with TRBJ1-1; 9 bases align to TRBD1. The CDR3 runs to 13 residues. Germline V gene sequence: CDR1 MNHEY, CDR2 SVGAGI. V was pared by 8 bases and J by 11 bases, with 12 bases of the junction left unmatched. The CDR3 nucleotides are TGTGCCAGCCGATTCCGGGACAGGGACAGGGCTTTCTTT. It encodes CASRFRDRDRAFF.

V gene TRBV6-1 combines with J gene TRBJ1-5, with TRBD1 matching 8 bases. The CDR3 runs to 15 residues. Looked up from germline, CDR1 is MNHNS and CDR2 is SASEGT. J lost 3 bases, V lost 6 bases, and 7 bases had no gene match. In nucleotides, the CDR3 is TGTGCCAGCAGGGATGGACAGGGCCTCAATCAGCCCCAGCATTTT. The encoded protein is CASRDGQGLNQPQHF.

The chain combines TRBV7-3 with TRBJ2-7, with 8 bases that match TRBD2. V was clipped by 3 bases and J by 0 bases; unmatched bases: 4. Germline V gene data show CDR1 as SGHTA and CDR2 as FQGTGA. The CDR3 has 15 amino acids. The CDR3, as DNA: TGTGCCAGCAGCTTGGGTGCGGGAGGCTCCTACGAGCAGTACTTC. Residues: CASSLGAGGSYEQYF. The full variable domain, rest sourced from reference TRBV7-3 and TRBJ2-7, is GAGVSQTPSNKVTEKGKYVELRCDPISGHTALYWYRQSLGQGPEFLIYFQGTGAADDSGLPNDRFFAVRPEGSVSTLKIQRTERGDSAVYLCASSLGAGGSYEQYFGPGTRLTVT.

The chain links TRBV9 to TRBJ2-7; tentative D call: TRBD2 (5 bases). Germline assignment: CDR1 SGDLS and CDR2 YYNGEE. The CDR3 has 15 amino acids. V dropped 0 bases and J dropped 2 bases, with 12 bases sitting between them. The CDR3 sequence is CASSVGAGATYEQYF. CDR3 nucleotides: TGTGCCAGCAGCGTAGGGGCGGGTGCCACCTACGAGCAGTACTTC. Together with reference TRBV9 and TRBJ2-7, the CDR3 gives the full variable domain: DSGVTQTPKHLITATGQRVTLRCSPRSGDLSVYWYQQSLDQGLQFLIQYYNGEERAKGNILERFSAQQFPDLHSELNLSSLELGDSALYFCASSVGAGATYEQYFGPGTRLTVT.

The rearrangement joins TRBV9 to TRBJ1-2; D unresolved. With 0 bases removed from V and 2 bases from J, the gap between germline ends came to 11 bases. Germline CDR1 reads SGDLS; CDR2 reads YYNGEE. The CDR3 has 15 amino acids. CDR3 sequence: CASSVAAGTNYGYTF. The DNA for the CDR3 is TGTGCCAGCAGCGTAGCGGCAGGAACCAACTATGGCTACACCTTC.

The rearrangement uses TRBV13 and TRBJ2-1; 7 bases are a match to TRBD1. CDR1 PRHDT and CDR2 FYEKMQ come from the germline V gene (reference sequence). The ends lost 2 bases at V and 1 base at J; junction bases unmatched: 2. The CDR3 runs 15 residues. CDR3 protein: CASSLQGDSYNEQFF. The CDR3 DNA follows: TGTGCCAGCAGCTTACAGGGGGATTCCTACAATGAGCAGTTCTTC.

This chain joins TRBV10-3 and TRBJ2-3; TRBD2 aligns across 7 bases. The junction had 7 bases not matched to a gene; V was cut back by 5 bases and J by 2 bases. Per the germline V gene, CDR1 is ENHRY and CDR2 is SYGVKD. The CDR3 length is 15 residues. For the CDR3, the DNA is TGTGCCATCAGTCCGGGACTAACTACCACAGATACGCAGTATTTT. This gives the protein CAISPGLTTTDTQYF.

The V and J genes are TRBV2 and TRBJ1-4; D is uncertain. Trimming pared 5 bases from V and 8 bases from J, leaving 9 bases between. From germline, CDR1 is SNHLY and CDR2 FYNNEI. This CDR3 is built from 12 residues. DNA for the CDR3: TGTGCCAGCAGTAAGGATAGCGAAAAACTGTTTTTT. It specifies CASSKDSEKLFF. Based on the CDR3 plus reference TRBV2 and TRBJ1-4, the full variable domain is EPEVTQTPSHQVTQMGQEVILRCVPISNHLYFYWYRQILGQKVEFLVSFYNNEISEKSEIFDDQFSVERPDGSNFTLKIRSTKLEDSAMYFCASSKDSEKLFFGSGTQLSVL.

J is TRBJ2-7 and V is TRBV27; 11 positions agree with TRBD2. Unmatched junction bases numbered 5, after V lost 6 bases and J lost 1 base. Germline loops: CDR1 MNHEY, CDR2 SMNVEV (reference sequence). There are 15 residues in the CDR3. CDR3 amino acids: CASSFRLAGSYEQYF. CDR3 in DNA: TGTGCCAGCAGCTTTCGACTAGCGGGATCCTACGAGCAGTACTTC.

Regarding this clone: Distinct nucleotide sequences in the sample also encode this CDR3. Written as DNA, the CDR3 is TGTGCCAGCAGCTCAGCGGGAGGTCCCCACAATGAGCAGTTCTTC. It is translated as CASSSAGGPHNEQFF. The J gene is TRBJ2-1, the V gene TRBV11-2, with 9 bases that match TRBD2. V was clipped by 4 bases and J by 5 bases; unmatched bases: 6. The CDR3 loop spans 15 amino acids. The V gene's germline CDR1 is SGHAT and CDR2 FQNNGV.

Here the CDR3 DNA reads TGTGCCAGCAGCTTGGGGGGGGGATCCTACGAGCAGTACTTC. It specifies CASSLGGGSYEQYF. This chain connects TRBV5-4 to TRBJ2-7, with 7 bases that match TRBD2. The V gene end was trimmed by 0 bases and the J gene end by 1 base; junction bases not matched to a gene: 1. The germline V gene encodes CDR1 SGHNT and CDR2 YYREEE (reference sequence). The CDR3 contains 14 residues.

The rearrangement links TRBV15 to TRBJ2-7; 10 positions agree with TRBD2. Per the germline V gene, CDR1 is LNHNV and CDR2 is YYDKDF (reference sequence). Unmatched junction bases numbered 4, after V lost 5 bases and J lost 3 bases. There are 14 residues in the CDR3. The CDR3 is CATSPQREGYEQYF. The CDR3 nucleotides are TGTGCCACCAGCCCGCAGCGGGAGGGCTACGAGCAGTACTTC.

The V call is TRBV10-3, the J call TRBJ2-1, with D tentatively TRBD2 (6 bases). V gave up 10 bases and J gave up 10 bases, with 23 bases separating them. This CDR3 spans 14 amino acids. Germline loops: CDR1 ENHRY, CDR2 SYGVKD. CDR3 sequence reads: CATATGGNLGEQFF. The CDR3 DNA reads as TGTGCCACCGCGACGGGCGGGAACTTAGGGGAGCAGTTCTTC.

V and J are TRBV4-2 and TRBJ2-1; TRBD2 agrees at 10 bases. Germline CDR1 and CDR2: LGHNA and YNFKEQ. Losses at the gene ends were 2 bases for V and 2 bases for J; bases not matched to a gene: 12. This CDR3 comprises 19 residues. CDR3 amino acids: CASSQMGLAGAPPYNEQFF. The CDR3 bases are TGTGCCAGCAGCCAAATGGGGCTAGCGGGAGCCCCACCCTACAATGAGCAGTTCTTC.

CDR3 in amino acids: CASSSLGGRAYEQYF. The DNA for the CDR3 is TGTGCCAGCAGCTCCCTAGGCGGGAGGGCCTACGAGCAGTACTTC. The chain uses TRBV7-2 and TRBJ2-7; 9 positions agree with TRBD2. Germline V gene data show CDR1 as SGHTA and CDR2 as FQGNSA. V dropped 4 bases and J dropped 2; count of bases not matched to a gene: 6. This CDR3 spans 15 amino acids.

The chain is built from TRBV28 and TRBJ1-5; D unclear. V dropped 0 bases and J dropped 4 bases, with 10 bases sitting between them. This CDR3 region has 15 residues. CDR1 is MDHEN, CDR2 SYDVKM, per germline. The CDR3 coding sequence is TGTGCCAGCAGTTTATGGGCGGGTCAGAATCAGCCCCAGCATTTT. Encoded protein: CASSLWAGQNQPQHF. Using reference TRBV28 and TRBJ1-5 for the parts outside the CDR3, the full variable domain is DVKVTQSSRYLVKRTGEKVFLECVQDMDHENMFWYRQDPGLGLRLIYFSYDVKMKEKGDIPEGYSVSREKKERFSLILESASTNQTSMYLCASSLWAGQNQPQHFGDGTRLSIL.

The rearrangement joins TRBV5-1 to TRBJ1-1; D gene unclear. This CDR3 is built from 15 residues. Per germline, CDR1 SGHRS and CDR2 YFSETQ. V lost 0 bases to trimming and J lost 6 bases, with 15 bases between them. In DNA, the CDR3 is TGCGCCAGCAGCTTGGGAGGGTCAGAGCTGTCTGAAGCTTTCTTT. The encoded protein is CASSLGGSELSEAFF.

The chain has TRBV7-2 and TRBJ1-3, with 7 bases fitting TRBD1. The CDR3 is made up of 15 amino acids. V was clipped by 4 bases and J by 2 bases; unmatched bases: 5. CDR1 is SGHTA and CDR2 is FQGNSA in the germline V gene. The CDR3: CASSSRDSPGNTIYF. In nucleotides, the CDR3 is TGTGCCAGCAGCTCCCGGGACAGCCCTGGAAACACCATATATTTT.

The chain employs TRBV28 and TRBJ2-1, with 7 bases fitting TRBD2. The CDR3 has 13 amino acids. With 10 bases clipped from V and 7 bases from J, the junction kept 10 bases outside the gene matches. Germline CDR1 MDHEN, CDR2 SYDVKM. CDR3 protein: CATIGGGKNEQFF. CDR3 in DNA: TGTGCCACCATTGGGGGAGGGAAAAATGAGCAGTTCTTC.